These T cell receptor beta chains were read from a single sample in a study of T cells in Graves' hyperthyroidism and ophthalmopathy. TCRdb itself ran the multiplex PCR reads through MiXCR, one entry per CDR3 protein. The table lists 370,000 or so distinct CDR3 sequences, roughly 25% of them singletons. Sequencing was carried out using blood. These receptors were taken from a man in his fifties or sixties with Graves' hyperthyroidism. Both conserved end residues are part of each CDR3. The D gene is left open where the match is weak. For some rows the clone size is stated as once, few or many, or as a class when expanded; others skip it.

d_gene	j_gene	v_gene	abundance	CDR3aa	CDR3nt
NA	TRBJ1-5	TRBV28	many	CASNGRQYSNQPQHF	TGTGCCAGCAACGGGAGACAGTATAGCAATCAGCCCCAGCATTTT
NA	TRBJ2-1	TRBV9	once	CASSPTGLAHNEQFF	TGTGCCAGCAGCCCGACCGGGTTGGCTCACAATGAGCAGTTCTTC
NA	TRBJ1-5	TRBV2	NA	CASTGLGGSQPQHF	TGTGCCAGCACGGGGCTGGGGGGTAGTCAGCCCCAGCATTTT
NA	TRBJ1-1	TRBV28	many	CASSLPAGEGMNTEAFF	TGTGCCAGCAGTTTACCGGCAGGGGAGGGAATGAACACTGAAGCTTTCTTT
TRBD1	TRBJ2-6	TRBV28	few	CASSAHEQGRANVLTF	TGTGCCAGCAGTGCCCACGAACAGGGGCGGGCCAACGTCCTGACTTTC
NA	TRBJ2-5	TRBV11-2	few	CASSFKTGQETQYF	TGTGCCAGCAGCTTTAAGACAGGCCAAGAGACCCAGTACTTC
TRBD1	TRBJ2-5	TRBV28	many	CASSPPMYRGLSAETQYF	TGTGCCAGCAGTCCACCAATGTACAGGGGGCTCTCAGCAGAGACCCAGTACTTC
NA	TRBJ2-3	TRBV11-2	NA	CASSLASVVTDTQYF	TGTGCCAGCAGCTTAGCGTCAGTTGTAACAGATACGCAGTATTTT
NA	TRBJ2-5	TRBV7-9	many	CASSLGAAQETQYF	TGTGCCAGCAGCTTAGGGGCAGCCCAAGAGACCCAGTACTTC
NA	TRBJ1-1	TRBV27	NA	CASNFEMNTEAFF	TGTGCCAGCAATTTTGAGATGAACACTGAAGCTTTCTTT
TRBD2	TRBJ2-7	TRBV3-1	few	CASSRLADSYEQYF	TGTGCCAGCAGCAGACTAGCGGACTCCTACGAGCAGTACTTC
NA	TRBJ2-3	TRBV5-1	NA	CASSGYREALPDTQYF	TGCGCCAGCAGCGGATACAGGGAGGCCCTCCCAGATACGCAGTATTTT
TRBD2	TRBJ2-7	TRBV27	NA	CASSLGSSGSYEQYF	TGTGCCAGCAGTTTAGGGTCTAGCGGGAGCTACGAGCAGTACTTC
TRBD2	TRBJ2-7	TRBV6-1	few	CASRLSLSGSNEQYF	TGTGCCAGCAGATTGTCCCTTAGCGGGAGCAACGAGCAGTACTTC
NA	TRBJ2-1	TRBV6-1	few	CASWDTGGEQFF	TGTGCCAGCTGGGACACCGGCGGTGAGCAGTTCTTC
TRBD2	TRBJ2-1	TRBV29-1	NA	CSVSASGRWTEQFF	TGCAGCGTTTCTGCTAGCGGGAGGTGGACTGAGCAGTTCTTC
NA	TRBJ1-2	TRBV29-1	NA	CSAEYLGGYTF	TGCAGCGCTGAGTACCTGGGTGGCTACACCTTC
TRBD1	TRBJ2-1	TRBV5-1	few	CASSIGQGRAHEQFF	TGCGCCAGCAGCATCGGACAGGGGCGAGCTCATGAGCAGTTCTTC
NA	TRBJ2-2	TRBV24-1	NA	CATEMANTGELFF	TGTGCCACCGAAATGGCGAACACCGGGGAGCTGTTTTTT